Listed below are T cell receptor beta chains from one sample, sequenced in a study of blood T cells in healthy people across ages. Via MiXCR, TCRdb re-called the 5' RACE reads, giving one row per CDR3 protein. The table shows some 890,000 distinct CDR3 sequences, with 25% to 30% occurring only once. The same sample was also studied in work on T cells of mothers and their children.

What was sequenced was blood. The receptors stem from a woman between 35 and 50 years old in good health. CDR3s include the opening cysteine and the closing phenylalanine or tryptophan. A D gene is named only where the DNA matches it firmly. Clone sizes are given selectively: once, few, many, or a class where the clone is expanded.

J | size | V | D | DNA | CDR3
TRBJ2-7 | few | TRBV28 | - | TGTGCCAGCAGTTTCAGCCTCTACGAGCAGTACTTC | CASSFSLYEQYF
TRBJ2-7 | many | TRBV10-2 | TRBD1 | TGCGCCAGCAGTGGGACGGGACAGCGAGCCTACGAGCAGTACTTC | CASSGTGQRAYEQYF
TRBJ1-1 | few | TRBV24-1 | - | TGTGCCACCAGTGAGGCAGGGGAGGCGAACACTGAAGCTTTCTTT | CATSEAGEANTEAFF
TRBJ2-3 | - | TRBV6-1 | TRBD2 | TGTGCCAGCAGTGAATCTCGGACTAGCGGGAGGGATACGCAGTATTTT | CASSESRTSGRDTQYF
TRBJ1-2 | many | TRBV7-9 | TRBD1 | TGTGCCAGCAGGGACAGGGATGGCTACACCTTC | CASRDRDGYTF
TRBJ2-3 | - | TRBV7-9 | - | TGTGCCAGCAGCTTTTACCAGCGAGATACGCAGTATTTT | CASSFYQRDTQYF
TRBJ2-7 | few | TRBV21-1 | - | TGTGCCAGCCTCAGAACCTACGAGCAGTACTTC | CASLRTYEQYF
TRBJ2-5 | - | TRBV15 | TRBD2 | TGTGCCACCAGCCCCCGGACTAGCCTCCAAGAGACCCAGTACTTC | CATSPRTSLQETQYF
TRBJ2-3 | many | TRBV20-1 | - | TGCAGTGCTAGAGCCCTAGTGGAGAGCACAGATACGCAGTATTTT | CSARALVESTDTQYF
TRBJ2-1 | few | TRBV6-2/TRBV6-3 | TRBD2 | TGTGCCAGCAGTGGACGCCCAGCGGGGGGGCCTAAGTGGAATGAGCAGTTCTTC | CASSGRPAGGPKWNEQFF
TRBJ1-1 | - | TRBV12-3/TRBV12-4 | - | TGTGCCAGCAGTTTCGACATTAAGAACACTGAAGCTTTCTTT | CASSFDIKNTEAFF
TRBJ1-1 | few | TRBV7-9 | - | TGTGCCAGCAGCCCCTGGGGGGTGGGGGACACTGAAGCTTTCTTT | CASSPWGVGDTEAFF
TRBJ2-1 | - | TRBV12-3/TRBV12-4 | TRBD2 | TGTGCCAGCAGTTTCTCCCCTAGCGGGGGGATAGATGAGCAGTTCTTC | CASSFSPSGGIDEQFF
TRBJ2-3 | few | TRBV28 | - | TGTGCCAGCAGTTTCCCCAAACCCAAGGCAGATGCGCAGTATTTT | CASSFPKPKADAQYF
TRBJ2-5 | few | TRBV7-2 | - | TGTGCCAGCAGCTTAGGGGCAGGGAGCGAGACCCAGTACTTC | CASSLGAGSETQYF
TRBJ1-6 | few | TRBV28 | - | TGTGCCAGCAGTCGGGAATCCTATTCACCCCTCCACTTT | CASSRESYSPLHF
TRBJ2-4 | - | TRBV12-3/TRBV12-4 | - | TGTGCCAGCAGTTGCCGAGCGAGTGCCAAAAACATTCAGTACTTC | CASSCRASAKNIQYF
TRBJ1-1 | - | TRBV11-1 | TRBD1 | TGTGCCAGCAGCTTTACAGGGGGCTTGGGCACTGAAGCTTTCTTT | CASSFTGGLGTEAFF
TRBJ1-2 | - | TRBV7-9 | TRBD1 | TGTGCCAGCAGCTTCAGAGGACAGGGGTTGACTGGCTACACCTTC | CASSFRGQGLTGYTF
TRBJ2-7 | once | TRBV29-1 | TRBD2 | TGCAGCGTTGCGCTAGCGGGGCCCAATGAGCAGTACTTC | CSVALAGPNEQYF
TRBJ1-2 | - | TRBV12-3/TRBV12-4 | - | TGTGCCAGCAGTTTAATGCAGGGTTTTATGGGCTACACCTTC | CASSLMQGFMGYTF
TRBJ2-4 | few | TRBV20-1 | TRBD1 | TGCAGTGCTTCGGGTCAGGGGGAGCGGGCCAAAAACATTCAGTACTTC | CSASGQGERAKNIQYF
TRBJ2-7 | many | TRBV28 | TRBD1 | TGTGCCAGCAGTTCACCGGGACAGAATTACGAGCAGTACTTC | CASSSPGQNYEQYF
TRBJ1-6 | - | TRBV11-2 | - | TGTGCCAGCAGCTTCGGGGCTAATTCACCCCTCCACTTT | CASSFGANSPLHF
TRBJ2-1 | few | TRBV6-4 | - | TGTGTCAGCAGTGAAACCCAAGTGCCCTACAATGAGCAGTTCTTC | CVSSETQVPYNEQFF
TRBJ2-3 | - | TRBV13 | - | TGTGCCAGCAGCTTCGGGACTACAGATACGCAGTATTTT | CASSFGTTDTQYF
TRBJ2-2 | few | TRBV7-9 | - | TGTGCCAGCAGCTTATCGGGGGGCCGGACCGGGGAGCTGTTTTTT | CASSLSGGRTGELFF
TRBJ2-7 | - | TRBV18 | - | TGTGCCAGCTCCCTCGGGGGAAGTTCTCGATCTTTCTACGAGCAGTACTTC | CASSLGGSSRSFYEQYF
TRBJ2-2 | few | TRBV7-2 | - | TGTGCCAGCAGCTTAAGTCAGGGTCGAACCGGGGAGCTGTTTTTT | CASSLSQGRTGELFF
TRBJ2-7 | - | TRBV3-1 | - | TGTGCCAGCAGCCAAGGGACGGGACAACTATCCTACGAGCAGTACTTC | CASSQGTGQLSYEQYF
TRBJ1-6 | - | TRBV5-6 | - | TGTGCCAGCAGCTTCCAGGGGCTCAATAATTCACCCCTCCACTTT | CASSFQGLNNSPLHF
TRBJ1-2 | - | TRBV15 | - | TGTGCCACCAGCAGGGGGGTCGCGGGGCTGGATGGCTACACCTTC | CATSRGVAGLDGYTF
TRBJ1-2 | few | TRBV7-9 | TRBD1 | TGTGCCAGCAGCTTAGTGGGACAGTCCTATGGCTACACCTTC | CASSLVGQSYGYTF
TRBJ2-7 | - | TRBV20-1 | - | TGCAGTGCTAGAGGCTCGCTAAGCTCCTACGAGCAGTACTTC | CSARGSLSSYEQYF
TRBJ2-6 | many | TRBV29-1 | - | TGCAGCGTCTATCAGGGTCTATCTGGGGCCAACGTCCTGACTTTC | CSVYQGLSGANVLTF
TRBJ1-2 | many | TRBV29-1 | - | TGCAGCGCCCGTCTAGCTAACTATGGCTACACCTTC | CSARLANYGYTF
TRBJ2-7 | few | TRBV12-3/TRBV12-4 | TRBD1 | TGTGCCAGCAGTGCCCGACAGGGAAGCTCCTACGAGCAGTACTTC | CASSARQGSSYEQYF
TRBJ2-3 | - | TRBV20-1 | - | TGCAGTGCTCGAAGGGCCGATACGCAGTATTTT | CSARRADTQYF
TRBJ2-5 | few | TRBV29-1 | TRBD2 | TGCAGCGTTTTTGTCGGGGGGGCGGAGACCCAGTACTTC | CSVFVGGAETQYF
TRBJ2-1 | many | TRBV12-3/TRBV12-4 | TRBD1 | TGTGCCAGCAGGCTCGCCGGGACAGAGTACAATGAGCAGTTCTTC | CASRLAGTEYNEQFF
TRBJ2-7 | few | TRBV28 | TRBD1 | TGTGCCAGCGGTTTGGGGACAGGACCCCAAGATCTGTACTTC | CASGLGTGPQDLYF
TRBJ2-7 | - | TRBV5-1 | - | TGCGCCAGCAGCGGCTACCCCGGACAGAACTACGAGCAGTACTTC | CASSGYPGQNYEQYF
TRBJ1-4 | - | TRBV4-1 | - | TGCGCCAGCAGCCAAGAGCTAGCCCGCAATGAAAAACTGTTTTTT | CASSQELARNEKLFF
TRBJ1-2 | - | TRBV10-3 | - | TGTGCCATCAGGGCCTCGAGCCATGGCTACACCTTC | CAIRASSHGYTF
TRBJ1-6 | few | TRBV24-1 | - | TGTGCCACCAGTGATTTAAGGGAGCGAGGAGCACCCCTCCACTTT | CATSDLRERGAPLHF
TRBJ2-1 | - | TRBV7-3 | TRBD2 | TGTGCCAGCGGCTTCGAGACGGGGGGATATGAGCAGTTCTTC | CASGFETGGYEQFF
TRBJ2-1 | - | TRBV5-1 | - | TGCGCCAGCAGTTGGGACCCACAAAGCTCCTACAATGAGCAGTTCTTC | CASSWDPQSSYNEQFF